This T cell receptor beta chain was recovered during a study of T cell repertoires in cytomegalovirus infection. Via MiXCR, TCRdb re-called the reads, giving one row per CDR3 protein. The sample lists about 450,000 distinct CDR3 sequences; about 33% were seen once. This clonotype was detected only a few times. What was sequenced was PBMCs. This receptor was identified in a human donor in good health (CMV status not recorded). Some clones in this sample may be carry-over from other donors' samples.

CDR3 in amino acids: CATSRDKAAKNEKLFF. The CDR3 coding sequence is TGTGCCACCAGCAGAGATAAGGCGGCCAAAAATGAAAAACTGTTTTTT. V gene TRBV15 combines with J gene TRBJ1-4; unclear D gene. The CDR3 is 16 amino acids. CDR1 and CDR2 from the germline V gene are LNHNV and YYDKDF (reference sequence). Trimming left V 0 bases short and J 5 bases short, with 13 bases between.